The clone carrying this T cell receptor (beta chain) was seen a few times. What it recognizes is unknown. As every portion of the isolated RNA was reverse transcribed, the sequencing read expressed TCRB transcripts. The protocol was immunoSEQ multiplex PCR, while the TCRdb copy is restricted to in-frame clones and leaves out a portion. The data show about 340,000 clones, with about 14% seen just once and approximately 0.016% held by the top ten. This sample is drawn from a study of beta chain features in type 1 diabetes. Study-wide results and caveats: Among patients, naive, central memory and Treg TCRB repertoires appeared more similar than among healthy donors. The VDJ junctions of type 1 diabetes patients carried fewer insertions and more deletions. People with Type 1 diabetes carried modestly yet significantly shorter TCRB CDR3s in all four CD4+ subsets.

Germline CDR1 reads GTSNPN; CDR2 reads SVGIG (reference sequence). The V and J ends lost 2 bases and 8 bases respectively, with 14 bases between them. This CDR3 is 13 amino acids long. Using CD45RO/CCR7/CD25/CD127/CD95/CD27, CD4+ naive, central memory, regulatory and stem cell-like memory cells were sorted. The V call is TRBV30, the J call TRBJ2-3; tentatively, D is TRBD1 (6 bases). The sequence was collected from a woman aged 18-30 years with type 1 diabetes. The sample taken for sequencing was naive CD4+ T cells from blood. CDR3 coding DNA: TGTGCCTGGAGTTCCCTCAGGGGCGGTACGCAGTATTTT. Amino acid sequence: CAWSSLRGGTQYF.